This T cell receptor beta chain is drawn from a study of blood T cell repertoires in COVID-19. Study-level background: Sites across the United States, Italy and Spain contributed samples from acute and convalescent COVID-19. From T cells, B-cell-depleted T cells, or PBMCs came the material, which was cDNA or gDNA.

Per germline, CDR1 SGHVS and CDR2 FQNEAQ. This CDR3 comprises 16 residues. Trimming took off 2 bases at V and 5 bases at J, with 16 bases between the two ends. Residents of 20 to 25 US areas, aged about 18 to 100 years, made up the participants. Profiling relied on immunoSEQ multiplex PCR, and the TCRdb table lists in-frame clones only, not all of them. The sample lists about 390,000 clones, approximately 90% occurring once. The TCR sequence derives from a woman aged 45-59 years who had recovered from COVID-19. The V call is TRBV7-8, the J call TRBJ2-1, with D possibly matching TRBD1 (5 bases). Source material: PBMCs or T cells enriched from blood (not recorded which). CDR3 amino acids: CASSLLVGQSNNEQFF. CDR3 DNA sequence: TGTGCCAGCAGCTTACTGGTTGGACAAAGTAACAATGAGCAGTTCTTC.